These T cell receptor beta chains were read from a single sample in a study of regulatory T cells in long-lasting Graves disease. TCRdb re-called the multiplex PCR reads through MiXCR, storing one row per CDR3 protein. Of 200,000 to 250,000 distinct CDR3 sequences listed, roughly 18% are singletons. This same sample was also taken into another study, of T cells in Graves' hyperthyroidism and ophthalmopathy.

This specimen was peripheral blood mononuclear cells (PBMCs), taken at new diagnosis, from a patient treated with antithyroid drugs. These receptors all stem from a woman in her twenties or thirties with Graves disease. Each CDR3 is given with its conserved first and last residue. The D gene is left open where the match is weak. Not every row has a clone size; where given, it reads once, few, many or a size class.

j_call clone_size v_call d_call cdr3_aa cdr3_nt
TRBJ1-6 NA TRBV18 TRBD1 CASSQVPGQGAANSPLHF TGTGCCAGCTCACAAGTCCCGGGACAGGGGGCGGCTAATTCACCCCTCCACTTT
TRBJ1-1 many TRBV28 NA CASSSTLTEAFF TGTGCCAGCAGTTCTACCCTCACTGAAGCTTTCTTT
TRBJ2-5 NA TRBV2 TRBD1 CASSEEGASVYQETQYF TGTGCCAGCAGTGAAGAGGGGGCCTCGGTCTACCAAGAGACCCAGTACTTC
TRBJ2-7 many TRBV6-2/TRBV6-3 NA CASARSPGKNEQYF TGTGCCAGCGCCCGAAGCCCAGGGAAGAACGAGCAGTACTTC
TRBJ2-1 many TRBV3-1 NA CASSQVIGTEQFF TGTGCCAGCAGCCAAGTGATTGGGACAGAGCAGTTCTTC
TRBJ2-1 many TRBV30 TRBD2 CAWTLTRTSGSFNEQFF TGTGCCTGGACACTGACCAGGACTAGCGGGAGTTTTAATGAGCAGTTCTTC
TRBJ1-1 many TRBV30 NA CAWNLAGNTEAFF TGTGCCTGGAACCTCGCCGGGAACACTGAAGCTTTCTTT
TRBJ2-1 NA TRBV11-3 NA CASSLDLTLTTRSYNEQSF TGTGCCAGCAGCTTAGATTTAACGTTGACTACCCGCTCCTACAATGAGCAGTCCTTC
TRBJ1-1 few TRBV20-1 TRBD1 CSAPTGAGFTEAFF TGCAGTGCACCCACAGGGGCGGGTTTCACTGAAGCTTTCTTT
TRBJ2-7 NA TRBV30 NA CAWSVRPYEQYF TGTGCCTGGAGCGTTAGACCCTACGAGCAGTACTTC
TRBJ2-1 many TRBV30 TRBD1 CAWARDRSSYNEQFF TGTGCCTGGGCTAGGGACAGAAGCTCCTACAATGAGCAGTTCTTC
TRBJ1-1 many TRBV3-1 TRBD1 CASSLGQGKTEAFF TGTGCCAGCAGCCTGGGACAGGGGAAAACTGAAGCTTTCTTT
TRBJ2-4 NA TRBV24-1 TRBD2 CATSGGLRDIQYF TGTGCCACCAGTGGGGGACTAAGGGACATTCAGTACTTC
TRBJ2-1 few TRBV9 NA CASSVEGRTSSYNEQFF TGTGCCAGCAGCGTAGAAGGGAGGACATCCTCCTACAATGAGCAGTTCTTC
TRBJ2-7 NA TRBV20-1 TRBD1 CSATGTGWPYEQYF TGCAGTGCGACCGGGACAGGGTGGCCCTACGAGCAGTACTTC
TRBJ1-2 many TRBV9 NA CASSPDMGFYGYTF TGTGCCAGCAGCCCGGATATGGGGTTCTATGGCTACACCTTC
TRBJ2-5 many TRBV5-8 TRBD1 CASSLGQGALETQYF TGTGCCAGCAGCTTGGGGCAGGGGGCTCTGGAGACCCAGTACTTC
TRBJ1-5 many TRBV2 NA CASRFRTEPQHF TGTGCCAGCAGATTCAGGACTGAGCCCCAGCATTTT
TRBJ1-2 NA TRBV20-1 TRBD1 CSARDLGQGAHGYTF TGCAGTGCTAGAGACCTAGGACAGGGGGCACATGGCTACACCTTC
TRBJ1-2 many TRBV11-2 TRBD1 CASSRDRYYGYTF TGTGCCAGCAGCCGGGACAGATACTATGGCTACACCTTC
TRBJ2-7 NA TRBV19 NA CASKGQFYEQYF TGTGCCAGTAAAGGACAGTTCTACGAGCAGTACTTC
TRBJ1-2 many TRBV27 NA CASSLWGRINYGYTF TGTGCCAGCAGTTTATGGGGCAGGATAAACTATGGCTACACCTTC
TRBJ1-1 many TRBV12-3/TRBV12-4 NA CASSLPGTNTEAFF TGTGCCAGCAGTTTGCCAGGGACGAACACTGAAGCTTTCTTT
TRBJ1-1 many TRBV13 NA CASSLGGAPNTEAFF TGTGCCAGCAGCTTAGGGGGGGCACCGAACACTGAAGCTTTCTTT
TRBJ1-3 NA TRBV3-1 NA CASSVRGGAGGNTIYF TGTGCCAGCAGCGTCCGAGGAGGCGCGGGTGGAAACACCATATATTTT
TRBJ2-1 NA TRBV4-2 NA CASSQFPRGAGDNEQFF TGTGCCAGCAGCCAATTCCCTCGGGGGGCCGGCGACAATGAGCAGTTCTTC
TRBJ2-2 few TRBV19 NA CASTPGAWSTGELFF TGTGCCAGTACCCCGGGGGCGTGGAGTACCGGGGAGCTGTTTTTT
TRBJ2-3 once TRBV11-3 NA CASSLWGGAEDTQYF TGTGCCAGCAGCCTTTGGGGGGGGGCGGAAGATACGCAGTATTTT
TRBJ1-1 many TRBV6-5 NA CASSYSIAYTEAFF TGTGCCAGCAGTTATTCCATCGCCTACACTGAAGCTTTCTTT
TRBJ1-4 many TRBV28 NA CASNQGHLDYNEKLFF TGTGCCAGCAACCAAGGACACCTAGATTATAATGAAAAACTGTTTTTT
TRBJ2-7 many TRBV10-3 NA CAISESGRDADEQYF TGTGCCATCAGTGAGTCCGGTAGGGACGCGGACGAGCAGTACTTC
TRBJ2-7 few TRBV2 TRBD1 CASSGQGASEQYF TGTGCCAGTTCGGGACAGGGGGCAAGCGAGCAGTACTTC